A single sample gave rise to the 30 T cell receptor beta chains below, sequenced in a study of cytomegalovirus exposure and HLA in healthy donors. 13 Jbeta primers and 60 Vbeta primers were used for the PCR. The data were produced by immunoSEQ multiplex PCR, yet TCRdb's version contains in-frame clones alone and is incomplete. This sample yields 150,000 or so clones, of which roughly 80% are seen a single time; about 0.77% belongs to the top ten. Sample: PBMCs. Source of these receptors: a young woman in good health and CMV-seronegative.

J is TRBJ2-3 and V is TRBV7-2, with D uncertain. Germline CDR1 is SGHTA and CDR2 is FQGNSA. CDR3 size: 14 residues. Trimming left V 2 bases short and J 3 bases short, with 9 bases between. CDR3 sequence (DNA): TGTGCCAGCAGCTTAATCCGACTTACAGATACGCAGTATTTT. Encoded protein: CASSLIRLTDTQYF.

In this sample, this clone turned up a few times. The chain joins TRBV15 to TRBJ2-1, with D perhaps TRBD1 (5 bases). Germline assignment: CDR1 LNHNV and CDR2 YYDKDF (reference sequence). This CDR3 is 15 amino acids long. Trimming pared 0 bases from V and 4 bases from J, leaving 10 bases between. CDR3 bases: TGTGCCACCAGCAGAGAGGCAGGGTTATACAATGAGCAGTTCTTC. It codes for CATSREAGLYNEQFF.

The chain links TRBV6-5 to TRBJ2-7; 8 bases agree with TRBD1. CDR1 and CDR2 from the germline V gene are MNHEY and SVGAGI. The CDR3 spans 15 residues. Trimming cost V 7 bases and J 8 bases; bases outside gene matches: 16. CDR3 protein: CASTQPGTGGSKQYF. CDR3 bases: TGTGCCAGCACCCAACCGGGGACAGGCGGGTCCAAGCAGTACTTC.

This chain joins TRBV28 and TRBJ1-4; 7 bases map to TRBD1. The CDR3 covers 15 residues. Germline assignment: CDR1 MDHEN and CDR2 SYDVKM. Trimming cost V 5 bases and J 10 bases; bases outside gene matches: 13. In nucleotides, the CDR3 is TGTGCCAGCAGTCCACTACAGCGGGCAGGGGGAAAACTGTTTTTT. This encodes CASSPLQRAGGKLFF.

This CDR3 reads CASSLGAGIGVDTQYF. The CDR3, as DNA: TGTGCCAGCAGCTTGGGGGCGGGGATCGGAGTTGATACGCAGTATTTT. The genes are TRBV5-6 and TRBJ2-3; D might be TRBD2 (6 bases). The germline gives CDR1 SGHDT, CDR2 YYEEEE. V lost 0 bases to trimming and J lost 6 bases, with 17 bases between them. The CDR3 is 16 amino acids.

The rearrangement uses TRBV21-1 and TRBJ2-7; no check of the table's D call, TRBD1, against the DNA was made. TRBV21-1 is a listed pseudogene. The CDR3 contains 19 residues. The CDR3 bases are TGTGCCAGGGGACAGGGGGCCCCGGGGGGGGACCTCGCCCCCTACGAGCAGTACTTC. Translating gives CARGQGAPGGDLAPYEQYF.

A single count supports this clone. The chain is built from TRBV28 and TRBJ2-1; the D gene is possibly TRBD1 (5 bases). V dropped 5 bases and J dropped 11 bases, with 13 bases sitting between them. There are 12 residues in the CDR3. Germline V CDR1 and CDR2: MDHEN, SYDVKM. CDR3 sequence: CASSPVGAKQFF. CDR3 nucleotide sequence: TGTGCCAGCAGTCCCGTAGGGGCCAAGCAGTTCTTC.

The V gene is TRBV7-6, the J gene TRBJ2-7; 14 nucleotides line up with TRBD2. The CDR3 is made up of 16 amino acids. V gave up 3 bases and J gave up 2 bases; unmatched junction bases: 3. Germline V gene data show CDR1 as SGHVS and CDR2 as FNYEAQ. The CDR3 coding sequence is TGTGCCAGCAGCTTGGGGACTAGCGGGAGTACCTACGAGCAGTACTTC. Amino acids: CASSLGTSGSTYEQYF.

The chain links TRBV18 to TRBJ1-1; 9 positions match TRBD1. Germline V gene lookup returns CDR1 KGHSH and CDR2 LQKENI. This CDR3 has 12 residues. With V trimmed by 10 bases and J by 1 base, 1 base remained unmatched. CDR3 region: CATGQGNTEAFF. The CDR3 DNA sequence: TGTGCCACGGGACAGGGGAACACTGAAGCTTTCTTT.

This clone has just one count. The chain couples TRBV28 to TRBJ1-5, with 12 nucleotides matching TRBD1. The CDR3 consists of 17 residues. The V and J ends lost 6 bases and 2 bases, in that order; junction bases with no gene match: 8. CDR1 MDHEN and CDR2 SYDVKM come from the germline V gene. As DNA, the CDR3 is TGTGCCAGCAGCAGGGACAGGGGGCGTGGAGGCAATCAGCCCCAGCATTTT. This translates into CASSRDRGRGGNQPQHF.

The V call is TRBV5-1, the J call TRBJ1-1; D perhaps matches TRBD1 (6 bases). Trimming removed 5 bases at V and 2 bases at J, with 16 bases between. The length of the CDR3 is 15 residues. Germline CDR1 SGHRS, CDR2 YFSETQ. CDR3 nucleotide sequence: TGCGCCAGCAGTATAGGGGGGGGAGGAAACACTGAAGCTTTCTTT. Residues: CASSIGGGGNTEAFF.

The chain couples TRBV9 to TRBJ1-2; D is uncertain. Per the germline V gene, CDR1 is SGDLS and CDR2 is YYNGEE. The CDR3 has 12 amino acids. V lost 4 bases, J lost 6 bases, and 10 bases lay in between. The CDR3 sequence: CASSPEAHGYTF. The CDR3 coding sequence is TGTGCCAGCAGCCCCGAGGCGCATGGCTACACCTTC.

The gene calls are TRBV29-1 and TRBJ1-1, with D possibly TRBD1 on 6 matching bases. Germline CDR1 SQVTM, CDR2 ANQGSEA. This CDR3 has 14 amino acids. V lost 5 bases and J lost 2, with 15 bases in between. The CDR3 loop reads CSVRSDRLNTEAFF. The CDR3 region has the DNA TGCAGCGTTAGGAGTGACAGGTTAAACACTGAAGCTTTCTTT.

CDR3 amino acids: CASSLIGGGASWEQYF. CDR3 DNA sequence: TGTGCCAGCAGCCTAATCGGGGGGGGAGCGTCGTGGGAGCAGTACTTC. V gene TRBV7-2 combines with J gene TRBJ2-7; 8 bases agree with TRBD2. The CDR3 totals 16 residues. CDR1 SGHTA and CDR2 FQGNSA come from the germline V gene. The junction had 16 bases not matched to a gene; V was cut back by 5 bases and J by 7 bases.

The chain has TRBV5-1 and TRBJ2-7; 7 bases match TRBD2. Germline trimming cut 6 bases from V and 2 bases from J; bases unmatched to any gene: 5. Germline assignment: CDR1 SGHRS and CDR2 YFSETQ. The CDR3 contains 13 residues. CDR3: CASTPAGAYEQYF. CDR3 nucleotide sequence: TGCGCCAGCACCCCCGCGGGAGCCTACGAGCAGTACTTC.

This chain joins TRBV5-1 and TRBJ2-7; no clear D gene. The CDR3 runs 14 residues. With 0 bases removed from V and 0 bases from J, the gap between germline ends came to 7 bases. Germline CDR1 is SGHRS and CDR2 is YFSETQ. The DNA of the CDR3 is TGCGCCAGCAGCTTGGATCCGAGCTCCTACGAGCAGTACTTC. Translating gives CASSLDPSSYEQYF.

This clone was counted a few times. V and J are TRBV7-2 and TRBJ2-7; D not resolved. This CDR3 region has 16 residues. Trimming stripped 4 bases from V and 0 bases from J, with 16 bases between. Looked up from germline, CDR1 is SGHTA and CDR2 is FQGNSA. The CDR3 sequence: CASSSTSVPHSYEQYF. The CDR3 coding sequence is TGTGCCAGCAGCTCTACGAGCGTCCCCCACTCCTACGAGCAGTACTTC.

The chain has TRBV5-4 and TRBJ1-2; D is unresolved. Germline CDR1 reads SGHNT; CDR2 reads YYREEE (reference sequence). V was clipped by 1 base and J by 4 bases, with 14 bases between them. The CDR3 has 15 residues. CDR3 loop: CASSLTGRGIYGYTF. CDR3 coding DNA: TGTGCCAGCAGCTTGACCGGCAGAGGAATCTATGGCTACACCTTC.

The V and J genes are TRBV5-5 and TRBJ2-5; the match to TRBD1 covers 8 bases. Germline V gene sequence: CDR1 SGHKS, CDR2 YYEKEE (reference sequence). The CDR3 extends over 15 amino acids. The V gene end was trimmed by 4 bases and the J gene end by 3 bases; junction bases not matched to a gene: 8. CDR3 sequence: CASSLPDRDKETQYF. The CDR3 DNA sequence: TGTGCCAGCAGCCTCCCGGACAGGGATAAAGAGACCCAGTACTTC.

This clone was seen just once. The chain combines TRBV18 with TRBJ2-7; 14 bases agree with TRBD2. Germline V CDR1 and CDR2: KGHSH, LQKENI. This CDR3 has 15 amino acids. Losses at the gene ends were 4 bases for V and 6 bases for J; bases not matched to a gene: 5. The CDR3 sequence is CASSQGLAGAGEQYF. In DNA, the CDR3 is TGTGCCAGCTCACAGGGACTAGCGGGAGCCGGCGAGCAGTACTTC.

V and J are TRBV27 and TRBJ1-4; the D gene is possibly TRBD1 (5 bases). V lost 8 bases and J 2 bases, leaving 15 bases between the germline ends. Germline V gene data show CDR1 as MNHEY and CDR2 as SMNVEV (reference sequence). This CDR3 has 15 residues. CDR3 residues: CASAHRGLTNEKLFF. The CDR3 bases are TGTGCCAGCGCTCACCGGGGGTTGACTAATGAAAAACTGTTTTTT. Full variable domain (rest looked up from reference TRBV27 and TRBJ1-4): EAQVTQNPRYLITVTGKKLTVTCSQNMNHEYMSWYRQDPGLGLRQIYYSMNVEVTDKGDVPEGYKVSRKEKRNFPLILESPSPNQTSLYFCASAHRGLTNEKLFFGSGTQLSVL.

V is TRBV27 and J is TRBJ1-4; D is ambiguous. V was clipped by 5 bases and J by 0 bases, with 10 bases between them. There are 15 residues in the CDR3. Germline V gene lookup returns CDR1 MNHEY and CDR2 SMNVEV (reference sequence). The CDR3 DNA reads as TGTGCCAGCAGTCCATACAGTGCAACTAATGAAAAACTGTTTTTT. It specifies CASSPYSATNEKLFF.

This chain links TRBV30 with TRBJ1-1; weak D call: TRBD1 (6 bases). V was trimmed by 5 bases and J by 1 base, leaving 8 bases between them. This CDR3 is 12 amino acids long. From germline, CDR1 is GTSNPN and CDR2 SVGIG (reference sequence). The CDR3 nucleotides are TGTGCCTGGGGGACACAGAACACTGAAGCTTTCTTT. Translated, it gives CAWGTQNTEAFF.

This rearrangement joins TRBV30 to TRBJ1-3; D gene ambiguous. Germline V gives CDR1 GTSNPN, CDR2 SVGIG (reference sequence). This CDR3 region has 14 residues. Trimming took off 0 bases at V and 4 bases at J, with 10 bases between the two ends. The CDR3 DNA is TGTGCCTGGAGTGTACTACGAGGAGGAAACACCATATATTTT. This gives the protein CAWSVLRGGNTIYF.

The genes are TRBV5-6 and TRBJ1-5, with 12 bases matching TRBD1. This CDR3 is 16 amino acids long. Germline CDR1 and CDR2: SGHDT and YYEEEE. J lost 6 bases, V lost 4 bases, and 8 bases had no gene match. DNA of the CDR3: TGTGCCAGCAGCCCTGGGGGACAGGGGGCTTTTCAGCCCCAGCATTTT. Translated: CASSPGGQGAFQPQHF.

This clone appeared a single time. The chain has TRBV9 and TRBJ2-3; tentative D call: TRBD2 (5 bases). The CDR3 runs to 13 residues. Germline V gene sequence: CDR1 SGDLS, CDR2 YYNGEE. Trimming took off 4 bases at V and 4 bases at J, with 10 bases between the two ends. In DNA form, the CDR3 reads TGTGCCAGCAGCATAGACTACCCAGATACGCAGTATTTT. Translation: CASSIDYPDTQYF.

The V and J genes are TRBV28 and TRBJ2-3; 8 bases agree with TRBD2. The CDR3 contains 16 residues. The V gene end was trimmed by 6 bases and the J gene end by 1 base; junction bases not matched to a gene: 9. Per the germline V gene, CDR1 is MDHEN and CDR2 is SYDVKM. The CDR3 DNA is TGTGCCAGCAGCTCCGCGGGGGGCCCGCGCACAGATACGCAGTATTTT. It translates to CASSSAGGPRTDTQYF. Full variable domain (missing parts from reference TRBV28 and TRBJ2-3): DVKVTQSSRYLVKRTGEKVFLECVQDMDHENMFWYRQDPGLGLRLIYFSYDVKMKEKGDIPEGYSVSREKKERFSLILESASTNQTSMYLCASSSAGGPRTDTQYFGPGTRLTVL.

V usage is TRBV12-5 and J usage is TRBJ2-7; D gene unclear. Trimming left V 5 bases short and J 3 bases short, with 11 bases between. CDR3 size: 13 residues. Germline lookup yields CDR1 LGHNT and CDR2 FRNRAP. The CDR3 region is CASGIGRDYEQYF. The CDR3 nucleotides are TGTGCTAGTGGTATTGGTAGAGACTACGAGCAGTACTTC.

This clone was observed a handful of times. For the CDR3, the DNA is TGTGCCAGCAGCCCTGGACTAGCGTCGCACAATGAGCAGTTCTTC. This sequence encodes CASSPGLASHNEQFF. This chain links TRBV5-6 with TRBJ2-1, with 9 positions matching TRBD2. Germline V gives CDR1 SGHDT, CDR2 YYEEEE. This CDR3 has 15 amino acids. J was trimmed by 5 bases and V by 4 bases; bases with no gene match: 7.

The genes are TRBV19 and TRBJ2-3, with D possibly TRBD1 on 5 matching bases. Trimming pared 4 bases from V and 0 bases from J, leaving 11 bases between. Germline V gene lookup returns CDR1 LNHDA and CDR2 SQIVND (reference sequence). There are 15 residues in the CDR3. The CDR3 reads CASSRTGYSTDTQYF. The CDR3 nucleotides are TGTGCCAGTAGTAGAACAGGATATAGCACAGATACGCAGTATTTT.